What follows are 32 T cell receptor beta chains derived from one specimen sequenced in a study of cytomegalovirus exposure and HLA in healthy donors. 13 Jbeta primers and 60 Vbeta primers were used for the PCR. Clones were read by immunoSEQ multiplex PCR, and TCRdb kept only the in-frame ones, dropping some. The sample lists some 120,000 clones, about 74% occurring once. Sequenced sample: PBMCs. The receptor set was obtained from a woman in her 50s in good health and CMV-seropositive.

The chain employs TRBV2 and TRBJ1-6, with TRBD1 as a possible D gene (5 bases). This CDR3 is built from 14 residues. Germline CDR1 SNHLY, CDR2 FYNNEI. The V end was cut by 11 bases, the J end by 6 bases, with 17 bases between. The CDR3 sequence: CAGGGGPSNSPLHF. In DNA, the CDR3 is TGTGCCGGGGGGGGTGGCCCCTCTAATTCACCCCTCCACTTT.

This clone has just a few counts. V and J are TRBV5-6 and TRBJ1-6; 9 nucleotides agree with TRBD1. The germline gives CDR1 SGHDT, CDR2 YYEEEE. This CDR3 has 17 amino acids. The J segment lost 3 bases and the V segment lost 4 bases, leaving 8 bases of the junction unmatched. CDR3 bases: TGTGCCAGCAGCGGAGACAGGGGGTCCCGCTATAATTCACCCCTCCACTTT. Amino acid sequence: CASSGDRGSRYNSPLHF.

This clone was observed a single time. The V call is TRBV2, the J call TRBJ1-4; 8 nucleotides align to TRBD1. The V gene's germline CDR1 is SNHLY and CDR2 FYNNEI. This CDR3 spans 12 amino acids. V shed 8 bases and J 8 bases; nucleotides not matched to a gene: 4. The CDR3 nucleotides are TGTGCCAGCGGACAGGGTCGGGAAAAACTGTTTTTT. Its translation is CASGQGREKLFF.

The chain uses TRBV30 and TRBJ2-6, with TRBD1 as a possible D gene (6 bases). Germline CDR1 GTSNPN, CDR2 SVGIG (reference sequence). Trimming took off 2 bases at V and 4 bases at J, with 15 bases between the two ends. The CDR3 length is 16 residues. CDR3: CAWSQHRVAGANVLTF. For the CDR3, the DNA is TGTGCCTGGAGTCAACACAGGGTCGCGGGGGCCAACGTCCTGACTTTC.

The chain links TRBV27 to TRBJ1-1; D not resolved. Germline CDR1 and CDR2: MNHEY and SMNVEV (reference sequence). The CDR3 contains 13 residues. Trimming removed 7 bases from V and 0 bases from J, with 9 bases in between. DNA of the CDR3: TGTGCCAGCATGGGAGGGTTGAACACTGAAGCTTTCTTT. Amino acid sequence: CASMGGLNTEAFF.

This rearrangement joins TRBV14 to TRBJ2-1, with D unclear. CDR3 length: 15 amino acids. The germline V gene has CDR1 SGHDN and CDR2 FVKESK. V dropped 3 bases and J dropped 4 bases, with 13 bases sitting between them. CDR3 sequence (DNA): TGTGCCAGCAGCCAGGTTGGGCAGCATTACAATGAGCAGTTCTTC. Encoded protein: CASSQVGQHYNEQFF.

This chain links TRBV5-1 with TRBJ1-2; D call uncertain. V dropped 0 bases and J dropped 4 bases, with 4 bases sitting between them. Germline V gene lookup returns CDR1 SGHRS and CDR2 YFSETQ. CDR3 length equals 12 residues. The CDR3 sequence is CASSLDIYGYTF. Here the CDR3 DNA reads TGCGCCAGCAGCTTGGATATCTATGGCTACACCTTC.

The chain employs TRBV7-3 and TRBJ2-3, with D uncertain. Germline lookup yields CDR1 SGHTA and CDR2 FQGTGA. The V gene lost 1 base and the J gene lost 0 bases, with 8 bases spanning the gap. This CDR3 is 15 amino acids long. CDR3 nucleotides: TGTGCCAGCAGCTTAAGCGCGGCCAGCACAGATACGCAGTATTTT. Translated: CASSLSAASTDTQYF.

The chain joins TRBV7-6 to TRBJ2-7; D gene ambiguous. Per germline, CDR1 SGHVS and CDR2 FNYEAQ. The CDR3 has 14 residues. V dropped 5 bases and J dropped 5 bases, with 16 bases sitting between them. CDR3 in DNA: TGTGCCAGCAGCACCGTACAGTCCGCGAACGAGCAGTACTTC. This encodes CASSTVQSANEQYF.

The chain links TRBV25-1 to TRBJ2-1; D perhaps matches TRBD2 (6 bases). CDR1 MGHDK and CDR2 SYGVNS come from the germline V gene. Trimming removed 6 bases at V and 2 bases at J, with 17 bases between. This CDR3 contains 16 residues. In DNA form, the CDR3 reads TGTGCCAGCAGGGAAACTGCGGGGAGCACCTACAATGAGCAGTTCTTC. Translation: CASRETAGSTYNEQFF.

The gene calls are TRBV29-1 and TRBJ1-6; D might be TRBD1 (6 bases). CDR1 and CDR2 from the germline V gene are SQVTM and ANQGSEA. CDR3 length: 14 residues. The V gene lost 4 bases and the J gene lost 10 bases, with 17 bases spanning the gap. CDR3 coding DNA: TGCAGCGTTGGAGGGCCAGGGGTCGACTCACCCCTCCACTTT. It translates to CSVGGPGVDSPLHF.

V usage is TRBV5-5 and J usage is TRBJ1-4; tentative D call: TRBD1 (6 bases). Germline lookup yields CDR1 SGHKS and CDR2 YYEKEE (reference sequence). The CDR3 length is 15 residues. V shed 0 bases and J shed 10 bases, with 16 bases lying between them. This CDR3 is CASSLVQGIGGKLFF. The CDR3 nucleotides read TGTGCCAGCAGCTTGGTGCAGGGAATAGGGGGAAAACTGTTTTTT.

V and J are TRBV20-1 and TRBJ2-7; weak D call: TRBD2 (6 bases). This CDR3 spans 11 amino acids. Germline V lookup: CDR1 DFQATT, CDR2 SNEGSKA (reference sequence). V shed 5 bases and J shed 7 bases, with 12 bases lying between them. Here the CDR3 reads CSARETGEQYF. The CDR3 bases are TGCAGTGCTCGGGAGACGGGAGAGCAGTACTTC.

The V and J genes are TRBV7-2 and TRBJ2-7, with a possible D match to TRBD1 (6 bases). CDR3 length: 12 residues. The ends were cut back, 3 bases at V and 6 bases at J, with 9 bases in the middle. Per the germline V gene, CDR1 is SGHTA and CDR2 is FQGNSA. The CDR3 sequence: CASSFGQSEQYF. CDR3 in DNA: TGTGCCAGCAGCTTCGGACAGTCCGAGCAGTACTTC. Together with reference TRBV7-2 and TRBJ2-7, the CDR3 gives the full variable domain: GAGVSQSPSNKVTEKGKDVELRCDPISGHTALYWYRQSLGQGLEFLIYFQGNSAPDKSGLPSDRFSAERTGGSVSTLTIQRTQQEDSAVYLCASSFGQSEQYFGPGTRLTVT.

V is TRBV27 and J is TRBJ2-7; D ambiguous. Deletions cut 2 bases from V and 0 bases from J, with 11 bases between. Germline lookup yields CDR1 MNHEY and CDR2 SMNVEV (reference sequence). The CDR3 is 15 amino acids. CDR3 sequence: CASSLAAISSYEQYF. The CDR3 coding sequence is TGTGCCAGCAGTTTAGCGGCTATCAGCTCCTACGAGCAGTACTTC.

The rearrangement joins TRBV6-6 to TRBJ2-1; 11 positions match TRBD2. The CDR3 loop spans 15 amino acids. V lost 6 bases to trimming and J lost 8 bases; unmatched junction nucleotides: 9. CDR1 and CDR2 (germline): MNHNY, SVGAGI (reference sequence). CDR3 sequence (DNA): TGTGCCAGCAGACCCGGGACTAGCGGCGGCGATGAGCAGTTCTTC. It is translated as CASRPGTSGGDEQFF.

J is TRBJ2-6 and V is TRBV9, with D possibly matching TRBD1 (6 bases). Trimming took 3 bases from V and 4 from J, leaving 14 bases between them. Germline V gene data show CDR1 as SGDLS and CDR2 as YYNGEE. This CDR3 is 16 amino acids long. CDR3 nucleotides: TGTGCCAGCAGCGCACTCACAGGGAGCGGGGCCAACGTCCTGACTTTC. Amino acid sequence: CASSALTGSGANVLTF.

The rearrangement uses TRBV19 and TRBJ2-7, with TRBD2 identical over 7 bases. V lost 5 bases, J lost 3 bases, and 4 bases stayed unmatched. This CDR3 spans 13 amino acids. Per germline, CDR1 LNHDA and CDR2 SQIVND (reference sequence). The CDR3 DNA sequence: TGTGCCAGTAGTCCGGGGGGACGCTACGAGCAGTACTTC. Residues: CASSPGGRYEQYF.

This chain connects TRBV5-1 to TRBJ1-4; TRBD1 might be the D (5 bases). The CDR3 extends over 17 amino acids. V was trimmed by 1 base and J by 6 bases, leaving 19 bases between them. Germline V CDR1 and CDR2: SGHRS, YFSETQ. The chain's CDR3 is CASSLFGLQGWDEKLFF. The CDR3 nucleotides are TGCGCCAGCAGCTTGTTTGGGCTCCAGGGATGGGATGAAAAACTGTTTTTT.

This CDR3 reads CASSVNRWKYF. The CDR3 DNA sequence: TGTGCCAGCAGTGTCAACAGGTGGAAATACTTC. The chain is built from TRBV6-1 and TRBJ2-7; the D gene is possibly TRBD1 (5 bases). Per the germline V gene, CDR1 is MNHNS and CDR2 is SASEGT. This CDR3 has 11 residues. V gave up 4 bases and J gave up 13 bases, with 14 bases separating them.

The CDR3 coding sequence is TGTGCCAGTAGTATAGCTTCAGGCTACCCCTACGAGCAGTACTTC. Translation: CASSIASGYPYEQYF. The chain uses TRBV19 and TRBJ2-7, with D uncertain. The CDR3 is 15 amino acids. V was clipped by 1 base and J by 2 bases, with 12 bases between them. Looked up from germline, CDR1 is LNHDA and CDR2 is SQIVND (reference sequence).

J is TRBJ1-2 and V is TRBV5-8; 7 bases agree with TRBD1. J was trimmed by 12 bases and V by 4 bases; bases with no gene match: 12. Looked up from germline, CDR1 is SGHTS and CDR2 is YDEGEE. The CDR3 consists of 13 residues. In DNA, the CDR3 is TGTGCCAGCAGCACTAAGGTTGGACAGGCTAACACCTTC. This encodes CASSTKVGQANTF.

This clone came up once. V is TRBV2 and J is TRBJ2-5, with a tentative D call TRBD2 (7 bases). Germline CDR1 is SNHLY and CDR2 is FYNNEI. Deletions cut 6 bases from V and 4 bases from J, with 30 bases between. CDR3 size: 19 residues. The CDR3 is CASSQGTLKEGGYGETQYF. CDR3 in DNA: TGTGCCAGCAGCCAGGGAACTCTCAAGGAGGGGGGGTATGGAGAGACCCAGTACTTC.

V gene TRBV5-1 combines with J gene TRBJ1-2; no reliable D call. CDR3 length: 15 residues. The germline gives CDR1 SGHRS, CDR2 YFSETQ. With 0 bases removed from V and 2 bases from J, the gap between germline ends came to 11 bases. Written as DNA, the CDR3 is TGCGCCAGCAGCTTGGACGGGATGGGAAACTATGGCTACACCTTC. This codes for CASSLDGMGNYGYTF. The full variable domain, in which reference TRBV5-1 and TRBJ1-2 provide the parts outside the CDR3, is KAGVTQTPRYLIKTRGQQVTLSCSPISGHRSVSWYQQTPGQGLQFLFEYFSETQRNKGNFPGRFSGRQFSNSRSEMNVSTLELGDSALYLCASSLDGMGNYGYTFGSGTRLTVV.

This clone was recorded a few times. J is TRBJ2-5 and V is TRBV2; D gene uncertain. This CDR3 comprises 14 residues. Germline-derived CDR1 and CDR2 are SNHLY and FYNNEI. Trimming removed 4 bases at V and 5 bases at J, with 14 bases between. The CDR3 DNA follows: TGTGCCAGCAGTGGGGTTCAGGTCCTCGAGACCCAGTACTTC. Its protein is CASSGVQVLETQYF.

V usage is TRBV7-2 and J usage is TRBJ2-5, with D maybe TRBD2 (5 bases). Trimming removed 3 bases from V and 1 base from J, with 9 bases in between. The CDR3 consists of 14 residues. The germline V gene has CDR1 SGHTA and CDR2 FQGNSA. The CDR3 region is CASSFTSGQETQYF. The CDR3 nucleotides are TGTGCCAGCAGCTTCACAAGCGGCCAAGAGACCCAGTACTTC. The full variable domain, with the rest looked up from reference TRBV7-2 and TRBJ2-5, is GAGVSQSPSNKVTEKGKDVELRCDPISGHTALYWYRQSLGQGLEFLIYFQGNSAPDKSGLPSDRFSAERTGGSVSTLTIQRTQQEDSAVYLCASSFTSGQETQYFGPGTRLLVL.

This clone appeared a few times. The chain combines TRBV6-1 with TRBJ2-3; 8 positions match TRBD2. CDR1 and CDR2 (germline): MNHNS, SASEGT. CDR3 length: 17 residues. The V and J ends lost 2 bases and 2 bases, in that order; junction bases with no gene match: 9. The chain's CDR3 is CASSELFGGGSTDTQYF. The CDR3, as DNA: TGTGCCAGCAGTGAATTATTCGGGGGGGGATCCACAGATACGCAGTATTTT.

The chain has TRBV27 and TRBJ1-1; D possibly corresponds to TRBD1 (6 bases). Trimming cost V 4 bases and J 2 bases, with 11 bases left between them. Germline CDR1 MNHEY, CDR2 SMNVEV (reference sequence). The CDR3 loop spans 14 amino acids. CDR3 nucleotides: TGTGCCAGCAGTTCCAGGGGTCCAAACACTGAAGCTTTCTTT. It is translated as CASSSRGPNTEAFF.

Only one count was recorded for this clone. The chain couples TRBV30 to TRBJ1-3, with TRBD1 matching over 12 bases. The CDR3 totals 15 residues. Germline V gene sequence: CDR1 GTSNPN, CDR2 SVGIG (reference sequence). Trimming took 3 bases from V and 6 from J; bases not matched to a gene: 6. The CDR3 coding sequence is TGTGCCTGGAGCCCGGGACAGGGGGCCCAAAACACCATATATTTT. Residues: CAWSPGQGAQNTIYF.

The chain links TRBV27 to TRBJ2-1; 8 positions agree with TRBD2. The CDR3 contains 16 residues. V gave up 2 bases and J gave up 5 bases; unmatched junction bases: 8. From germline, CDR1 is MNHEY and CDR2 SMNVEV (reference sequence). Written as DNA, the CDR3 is TGTGCCAGCAGTTTACGAGCCGGGGGGGACCACAATGAGCAGTTCTTC. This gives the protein CASSLRAGGDHNEQFF.

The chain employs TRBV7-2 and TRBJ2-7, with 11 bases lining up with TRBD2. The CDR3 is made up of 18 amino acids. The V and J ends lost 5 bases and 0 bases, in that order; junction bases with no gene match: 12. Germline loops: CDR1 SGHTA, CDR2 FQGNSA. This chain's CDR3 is CASSPRGSGGVVSYEQYF. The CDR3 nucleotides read TGTGCCAGCAGCCCGAGGGGTAGCGGGGGGGTCGTCTCCTACGAGCAGTACTTC.

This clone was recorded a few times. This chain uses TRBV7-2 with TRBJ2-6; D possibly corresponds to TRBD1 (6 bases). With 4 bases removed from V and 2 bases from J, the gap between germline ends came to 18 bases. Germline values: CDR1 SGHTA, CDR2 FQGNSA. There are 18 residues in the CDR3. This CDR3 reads CASSSGGTGIAGANVLTF. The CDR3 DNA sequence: TGTGCCAGCAGCTCCGGTGGAACAGGGATAGCTGGGGCCAACGTCCTGACTTTC.